This TCR beta chain was sequenced for a study of cytomegalovirus exposure and HLA in healthy donors (TCRdb year 2017). Some background on the complete study: In an earlier analysis of 450 to 750 of the donors, around 300 Gb of sequence data and 100 million or so unique TCR beta sequences from 150 million to 200 million T cells were reported. About 280 gigabases of sequencing data and around 80 million unique TCR sequences made up an early release that covered around 640 HLA-typed donors. Of the 300 to 500 genotyped donors, roughly 76% were placed in the genetic ancestry cluster associated with self-reported Caucasian donors. The aim of the study was to test whether cataloging public T cell receptors could identify signatures of past pathogen exposure. The study used immunosequencing to profile the T cell repertoires of hundreds of subjects and linked those repertoires to cytomegalovirus serostatus. Along with the approximately 670-subject first cohort, a separate validation cohort of some 130 different subjects was used. To predict cytomegalovirus infection status, the study combined high-throughput TCR immunosequencing, statistical association of individual TCRs with disease status, and machine learning. A later analysis re-analyzed previously published TCR beta repertoires from about 730 donors and added high-resolution HLA genotyping to study TCR occurrence patterns. In the later analysis, no new phenotypic data were used to find candidate immune exposures; instead, reliance was placed on TCR beta sequences and their occurrence across donors. An earlier analysis of around 540 of the donors applied high-throughput TCR beta sequencing to assess whether each TCR beta V gene segment acted as functional or pseudogenic. Donor age, sex, ethnicity and CMV serostatus were compiled alongside the repertoire data. In a later genetic analysis, genome-wide SNP genotypes for about 55% of the roughly 700 donors were used, and that subset was treated as a discovery cohort. Every discovery cohort repertoire had been produced on one sequencing platform. Both class I and class II loci were covered by HLA typing, at four-digit resolution. The number of typed donors differed by locus: about 620-640 for A, B, C, DRB1 and DQB1; about 520 for DQA1; 606 for DPA1; and some 450 for DPB1. Roughly five DR-DQ haplotypes were treated as single units for association and clustering because of strong linkage in the cohort. Across under 500 genotyped donors of the cohort, an average of about 200,000 unique TCR beta nucleotide sequences per donor were sequenced, and 15% to 20% of those sequences were non-productive.

The library was generated by the immunoSEQ multiplex PCR assay. The multiplex PCR relied on a mix of 60 forward primers for TCR Vbeta segments and 13 reverse primers for TCR Jbeta segments. The CDR3 region of rearranged TCR beta genes was amplified from genomic DNA with a multiplex PCR assay. On the Illumina HiSeq System, the amplified TCR beta libraries were sequenced as 87-base-pair reads. The study's own analysis went as follows. Across the roughly 700 repertoires, a later analysis counted some 81 million unique TCR beta chains, some 11 million of which were shared by at least two donors. Raw reads were error-corrected and collapsed into unique sequences with a nearest-neighbor algorithm that merged closely related sequences to remove PCR and sequencing errors. CDR3 sequences were aligned to IMGT reference sequences to assign V, D and J gene segments. For a sequence to be retained, at least a six-nucleotide match to both a V gene segment and a J gene segment was required. Rearrangements were called productive when the CDR3 lacked stop codons and stayed in frame with V and J; all others were non-productive. CDR3 was defined by IMGT convention, running from the second conserved V-encoded cysteine to the conserved J-encoded phenylalanine. The earlier analysis of about 610 of the donors excluded sequences that lacked an unambiguous match to a single V gene segment. In an earlier analysis of some 590 of the donors, a V segment was called functional when productive rearrangements were above 56.7%, and segregating when the standard deviation between donors exceeded 5%. A statistical classification framework was built for diagnosing cytomegalovirus status from the catalog of TCR beta chain sequences. A later analysis assigned V and J genes by comparing TCR nucleotide sequences with IMGT/GENE-DB human TR gene sequences. In a later analysis, CDR3 sequences and most-parsimonious VDJ recombination scenarios were assigned using the TCRdist pipeline. In a later analysis, each TCR beta chain was defined by its CDR3 amino acid sequence together with its V-gene family, and reads without a unique V-gene family were excluded. A later analysis removed several hundred highly shared, low-generation-probability nucleotide sequences to deal with suspected cross-contamination and a sequencing artifact. In a later analysis, a clonal expansion index was calculated for each public chain from normalized within-repertoire ranks of inferred template counts. In a later analysis, generation probabilities were computed using a VDJ recombination model fitted to out-of-frame rearrangements, and the results were checked against IGoR. In a later analysis, hypergeometric tests were used to score TCR-TCR, TCR-HLA and TCR-CMV co-occurrence, with a repertoire-size bias correction applied to TCR pairs. False discovery rates were estimated in a later analysis by permuting HLA or CMV assignments 20 times. In a later analysis, co-occurring TCRs were grouped using DBSCAN, with TCRdist sequence similarity added in when clustering inside HLA-allele-positive subsets. For co-occurrence clustering, repertoires with fewer than 30,000 or more than 120,000 public chains were excluded, along with 4 to 6 repertoires with anomalous nucleotide sharing. TCRdb mirrors the immuneACCESS table, restricted to in-frame sequences. Some clones are absent from its copies; in checked studies, under half trace to an unresolved V gene, and the reason for the others is unknown. The DNA was the basis for D and trimming; V, J and clone size are from that table. This sample comprises about 140,000 clones, more than 75% of them detected only once. The ten largest clones represent roughly 3.2% of the sample.

CDR1 and CDR2, looked up from the germline V gene, are MNHEY and SVGAGI. Reading from cysteine to phenylalanine, the CDR3 counts 14 amino acids. Only the CDR3 DNA stays, 42 bases, in frame from base 1. V is shortened by 2 bases, J by 6 bases, and the region joining them spans 8 bases. With respect to this clone: There is no known antigen for this receptor. Nothing much larger sits one base from this clone, and base qualities are not available.

Here is what the overall study found, with its caveats: Because some donors lacked HLA typing at each locus, the association tests relied only on the typed subset. When HLA alleles, especially DR and DQ, strongly co-occurred, attributing TCR associations to individual alleles was difficult. While some public TCRs were present in many individuals, most TCR sequences turned up only very rarely across donors. Three of the identified cytomegalovirus-associated TCR beta chains were confirmed in vitro to be specific for cytomegalovirus antigens. A later analysis found that TCR association rates varied across HLA loci, with DRB1 alleles showing the most associated TCRs and HLA-C alleles the fewest. Correlated functional status among segregating V segments might reflect linkage disequilibrium, but an unknown experimental factor could not be ruled out. Cytomegalovirus status was reported to be diagnosed by the classifier with high specificity and sensitivity in both the original and validation cohorts. A later genetic analysis associated a missense DCLRE1C variant with V-gene and J-gene trimming of TCR beta chains, and an independent cohort replicated the association. A cluster of highly shared sequence variants was judged likely to represent a technical artifact of the sequencing pipeline. A later analysis found that HLA-associated TCR beta chains were more clonally expanded and had lower generation probabilities than equally common non-associated chains. A further reported finding was that TCR beta sequences accurately predicted the HLA-A and HLA-B alleles for most subjects in the first cohort. For the cohort, immune exposure information was limited to CMV serostatus. A later analysis reported that several top co-occurrence clusters appeared linked to parvovirus B19, influenza, CMV and Epstein-Barr virus. The study listed 164 TCR beta chains as associated with cytomegalovirus. Broadly in line with IMGT annotations, most TCR beta V segments showed up in productive rearrangements about 87% or about 30% of the time in an earlier analysis of under 700 of the donors. The earlier analysis of 587 of the donors excluded 15 to 20 rarely observed V segments, including chromosome 9 orphons, because counts were too low. The authors suggested that the approach could potentially be generalized to other disease states and immunological phenotypes. Roughly uniform sequencing depth across donors was assumed in presence/absence analyses, although this assumption may not hold. This cohort had only TCR beta chains sequenced, and the lack of alpha or paired-chain data limited which features could be detected. According to a later analysis, most CMV-associated TCR beta chains appeared to be HLA-restricted, and the HLA associations seemed to be driven largely by CMV exposure. Compared with the roughly 720-donor mean, donors in an Asian-associated ancestry cluster had fewer N-insertions in productive TCRs, according to a later genetic analysis. Because the 87-base-pair reads could not distinguish some IMGT-functional V segments, including TRBV6-2 and TRBV6-3, those segments were excluded. A later analysis associated some 17,000 TCR beta sequences with specific HLA alleles at a false discovery rate of 0.05.

The cohort was made up of approximately 670 healthy bone marrow donors. Cohort members were all nominally healthy when sampled, although unrecorded immune exposures were likely present. The donor tested CMV seropositive and was one of the 289 seropositive cohort members. Every donor gave a peripheral blood sample, and the peripheral blood mononuclear cells from that sample were used for TCR beta sequencing. Genomic DNA extraction from the blood cell samples was performed with the Qiagen DNeasy Blood Extraction Kit. Sequenced sample: PBMCs. The chain is assembled from TRBV6-5 and TRBJ1-6; no D gene can be assigned with confidence. The sequence was obtained from a man between 18 and 35 years old in good health and CMV-seropositive. In nucleotide form, the sequence is TGTGCCAGCAGTTACGAGGTCTCTAATTCACCCCTCCACTTT. This sequence encodes CASSYEVSNSPLHF.